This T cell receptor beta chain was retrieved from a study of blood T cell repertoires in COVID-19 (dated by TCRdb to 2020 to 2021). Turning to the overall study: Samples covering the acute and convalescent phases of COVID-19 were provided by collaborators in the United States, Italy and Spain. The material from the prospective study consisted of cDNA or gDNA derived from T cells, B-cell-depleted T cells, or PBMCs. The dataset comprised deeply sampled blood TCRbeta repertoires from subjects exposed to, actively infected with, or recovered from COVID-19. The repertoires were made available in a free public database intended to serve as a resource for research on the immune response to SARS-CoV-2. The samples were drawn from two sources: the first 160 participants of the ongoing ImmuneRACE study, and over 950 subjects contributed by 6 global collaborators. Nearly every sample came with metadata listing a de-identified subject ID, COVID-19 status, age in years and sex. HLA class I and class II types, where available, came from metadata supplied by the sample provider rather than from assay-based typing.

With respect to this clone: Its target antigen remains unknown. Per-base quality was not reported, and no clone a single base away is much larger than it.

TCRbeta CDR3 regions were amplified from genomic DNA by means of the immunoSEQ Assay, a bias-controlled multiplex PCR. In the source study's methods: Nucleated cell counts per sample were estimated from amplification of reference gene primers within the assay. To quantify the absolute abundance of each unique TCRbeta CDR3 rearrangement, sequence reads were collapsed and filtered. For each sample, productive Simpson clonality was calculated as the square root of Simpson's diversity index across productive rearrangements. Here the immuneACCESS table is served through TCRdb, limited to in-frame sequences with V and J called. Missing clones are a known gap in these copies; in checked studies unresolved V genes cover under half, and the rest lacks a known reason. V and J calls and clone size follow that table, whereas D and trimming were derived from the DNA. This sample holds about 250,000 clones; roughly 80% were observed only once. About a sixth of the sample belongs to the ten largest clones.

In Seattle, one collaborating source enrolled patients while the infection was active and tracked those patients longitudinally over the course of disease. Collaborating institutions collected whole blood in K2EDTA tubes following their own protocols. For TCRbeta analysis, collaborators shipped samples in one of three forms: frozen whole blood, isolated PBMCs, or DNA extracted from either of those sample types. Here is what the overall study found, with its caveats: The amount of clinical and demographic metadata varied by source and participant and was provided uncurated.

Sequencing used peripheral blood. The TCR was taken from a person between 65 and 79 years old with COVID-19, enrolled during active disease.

The DNA sequence is TGTGCCAGCAGCTTTCGTCAGGGGATTCAAGAGACCCAGTACTTC. Its translation reads: CASSFRQGIQETQYF. The V gene is TRBV7-9 and the J gene is TRBJ2-5; the D gene is possibly TRBD1, with 6 bases matching. The V end loses 3 bases and the J end loses 2 bases, and a stretch of 13 bases separates them. Inclusive of the bounding cysteine and phenylalanine, the CDR3 is 15 residues long. The DNA shown is the 45-base CDR3, in frame from base 1. The CDR1 and CDR2 encoded by the germline V gene (reference sequence) are SEHNR and FQNEAQ.